This passage covers 18 T cell receptor beta chains from one sample sequenced in a study of blood T cells in healthy people across ages. Alongside a J-beta primer mix, a sample-barcoded 5' primer served in a second PCR lasting roughly 6 to 11 cycles. TCRdb re-called the 5' RACE reads with MiXCR, one entry per CDR3 protein. The repertoire holds 650,000 to 900,000 distinct CDR3 sequences, with about 62% as singletons. The sample taken for sequencing was blood. The origin of the receptors is a man aged 25 to 45 in good health.

The count of this clonotype is one. This rearrangement joins TRBV30 to TRBJ2-3; perhaps TRBD2 as D (6 bases). The CDR3 runs 14 residues. The germline V gene encodes CDR1 GTSNPN and CDR2 SVGIG (reference sequence). Trimming pared 3 bases from V and 3 bases from J, leaving 13 bases between. The CDR3 protein is CAWREGRPTDTQYF. The CDR3 bases are TGTGCCTGGAGGGAGGGGCGCCCTACAGATACGCAGTATTTT.

As for this clonotype: At one of its ends the junction is not consistent with the germline gene, which may arise from a read error. The chain's CDR3 is CASSGLAGGSYNDQFF. The DNA of the CDR3 is TGTGCCAGCAGCGGATTAGCGGGGGGGTCCTACAATGATCAGTTCTTC. This chain links TRBV7-9 with TRBJ2-1, with TRBD2 identical over 11 bases. This CDR3 contains 16 residues. The germline V gene encodes CDR1 SEHNR and CDR2 FQNEAQ (reference sequence). The entire variable domain, with the rest obtained from reference TRBV7-9 and TRBJ2-1, is as follows: DTGVSQNPRHKITKRGQNVTFRCDPISEHNRLYWYRQTLGQGPEFLTYFQNEAQLEKSRLLSDRFSAERPKGSFSTLEIQRTEQGDSAMYLCASSGLAGGSYNDQFFGPGTRLTVL.

V is TRBV3-1 and J is TRBJ1-6; tentative D call: TRBD1 (6 bases). The CDR3 has 15 residues. Per the germline V gene, CDR1 is LGHDT and CDR2 is YNNKEL (reference sequence). V lost 4 bases and J lost 8, with 15 bases in between. The CDR3 protein is CASSPRDTRDSPLHF. CDR3 in DNA: TGTGCCAGCAGCCCCCGGGACACACGAGATTCACCCCTCCACTTT.

The chain uses TRBV6-1 and TRBJ2-7, with D possibly TRBD2 on 5 matching bases. V was clipped by 3 bases and J by 0 bases, with 9 bases between them. CDR3 size: 14 residues. Germline V gives CDR1 MNHNS, CDR2 SASEGT. The CDR3 region is CASSDRGYSYEQYF. The DNA of the CDR3 is TGTGCCAGCAGTGACCGAGGGTACTCCTACGAGCAGTACTTC.

V usage is TRBV5-1 and J usage is TRBJ2-6; the D gene is possibly TRBD2 (6 bases). This CDR3 is built from 15 residues. The V gene lost 3 bases and the J gene lost 2 bases, with 9 bases spanning the gap. Germline CDR1 reads SGHRS; CDR2 reads YFSETQ. CDR3 region: CASSWRGTGANVLTF. CDR3 DNA sequence: TGCGCCAGCAGCTGGCGGGGAACTGGGGCCAACGTCCTGACTTTC.

This chain connects TRBV29-1 to TRBJ2-3; 11 bases map to TRBD1. The V gene's germline CDR1 is SQVTM and CDR2 ANQGSEA. The ends lost 3 bases at V and 2 bases at J; junction bases unmatched: 4. This CDR3 has 15 residues. The CDR3 nucleotides read TGCAGCGTTGAGCCGGGACAGGGGGACACAGATACGCAGTATTTT. Its protein is CSVEPGQGDTDTQYF.

This chain uses TRBV5-8 with TRBJ2-1, with 8 positions matching TRBD1. The ends lost 0 bases at V and 3 bases at J; junction bases unmatched: 8. The CDR3 covers 17 residues. Germline V gene lookup returns CDR1 SGHTS and CDR2 YDEGEE. The CDR3 spells CASSLGAGTGFYNEQFF. In nucleotides, the CDR3 is TGTGCCAGCAGCTTGGGGGCCGGGACAGGCTTCTACAATGAGCAGTTCTTC.

The genes are TRBV4-1 and TRBJ2-1, with TRBD2 matching 9 bases. The CDR3 totals 13 residues. Per the germline V gene, CDR1 is MGHRA and CDR2 is YSYEKL. The CDR3 DNA sequence: TGCGTCTTAAGGCGGGGGGGCAGGGATGAGCAGTTCTTC. This encodes CVLRRGGRDEQFF.

In regard to this clonotype: A much larger clonotype is one base distant, so this may be a read error. The rearrangement links TRBV7-2 to TRBJ2-1, with TRBD2 identical over 7 bases. Germline V CDR1 and CDR2: SGHTA, FQGNSA. V gave up 1 base and J gave up 4 bases; unmatched junction bases: 4. The CDR3 runs to 15 residues. The CDR3 coding sequence is TGTGCCAGCAGCTTAGACCGAGCGGGGTACAATGAGCAGTTCTTC. It is translated as CASSLDRAGYNEQFF.

The chain employs TRBV7-9 and TRBJ2-6; no firm D call. Trimming pared 5 bases from V and 0 bases from J, leaving 11 bases between. Germline assignment: CDR1 SEHNR and CDR2 FQNEAQ (reference sequence). The CDR3 is made up of 16 amino acids. CDR3 sequence (DNA): TGTGCCAGCAGCCCTCCGGAGAACTCTGGGGCCAACGTCCTGACTTTC. This encodes CASSPPENSGANVLTF.

This clonotype has a single count. The rearrangement joins TRBV4-2 to TRBJ1-5; 7 bases fit TRBD1. The germline V gene has CDR1 LGHNA and CDR2 YNFKEQ. V lost 0 bases and J lost 7; bases outside the gene matches: 12. The CDR3 length is 17 residues. The CDR3 region has the DNA TGTGCCAGCAGCCAAGATTCGGGCACAGGGGATGGCCAGCCCCAGCATTTT. Amino acids: CASSQDSGTGDGQPQHF.

The chain recombines TRBV20-1 with TRBJ2-7; possibly TRBD1 or TRBD2 for D (5 bases each). Trimming pared 6 bases from V and 2 bases from J, leaving 11 bases between. This CDR3 is built from 12 residues. CDR1 DFQATT and CDR2 SNEGSKA come from the germline V gene (reference sequence). This CDR3 is CSAGAGTYEQYF. CDR3 in DNA: TGCAGTGCCGGGGCCGGAACCTACGAGCAGTACTTC.

The chain has TRBV6-2 or TRBV6-3 and TRBJ2-1, with 7 bases aligning to TRBD2. The germline V gene encodes CDR1 MNHEY and CDR2 SVGEGT. The trim removed 6 bases at V and 3 bases at J, leaving 17 bases unmatched. The CDR3 spans 18 residues. The CDR3 spells CASSWGMGGAPIYNEQFF. CDR3 bases: TGTGCCAGCAGCTGGGGGATGGGAGGGGCGCCTATCTACAATGAGCAGTTCTTC.

The genes are TRBV29-1 and TRBJ2-1, with D tentatively TRBD1 or TRBD2 (5 bases each). V was cut by 4 bases and J by 0 bases, with 10 bases left in between. Germline CDR1 is SQVTM and CDR2 is ANQGSEA. CDR3 length: 14 amino acids. The CDR3 reads CSVGGFSSYNEQFF. In DNA form, the CDR3 reads TGCAGCGTTGGGGGGTTTTCCTCCTACAATGAGCAGTTCTTC.

The V and J genes are TRBV20-1 and TRBJ1-5; no reliable D call. Trimming stripped 7 bases from V and 0 bases from J, with 10 bases between. This CDR3 is 13 amino acids long. Germline CDR1 and CDR2: DFQATT and SNEGSKA (reference sequence). The CDR3 here is CSVTVVSNQPQHF. The CDR3 region has the DNA TGCAGTGTCACGGTTGTTAGCAATCAGCCCCAGCATTTT.

The chain employs TRBV6-2 or TRBV6-3 and TRBJ2-4; 7 bases line up with TRBD2. This CDR3 is 15 amino acids long. In germline, CDR1 is MNHEY, CDR2 SVGEGT. The V and J ends lost 4 bases and 7 bases, in that order; junction bases with no gene match: 10. The CDR3 region has the DNA TGTGCCAGCAGTTCCTTCGGGGGGAAGTCGAACATTCAGTACTTC. Its translation is CASSSFGGKSNIQYF.

This sequence joins TRBV2 and TRBJ1-6; 7 bases match TRBD1. The CDR3 length is 14 residues. V was clipped by 6 bases and J by 9 bases; unmatched bases: 8. CDR1 is SNHLY, CDR2 FYNNEI, per germline. The CDR3 spells CASSRGTDRSPLHF. The CDR3 nucleotides read TGTGCCAGCAGCCGCGGGACAGATCGTTCACCCCTCCACTTT.

The chain is built from TRBV7-2 and TRBJ1-1, with D maybe TRBD1 (6 bases). Trimming took 5 bases from V and 2 from J, leaving 18 bases between them. The germline V gene has CDR1 SGHTA and CDR2 FQGNSA. This CDR3 spans 16 amino acids. CDR3 protein: CASSPRGQGSNTEAFF. As DNA, the CDR3 is TGTGCCAGCAGCCCAAGAGGTCAGGGGAGTAACACTGAAGCTTTCTTT.